This T cell receptor (beta chain) was captured by sequencing in a study of blood T cell repertoires in COVID-19. As handled by the study authors: The assay estimated nucleated cells by amplifying reference gene primers. The method was immunoSEQ multiplex PCR; TCRdb's version includes in-frame clones alone and lacks a portion of them. V, J and clone size reflect that table, while D and trimming were determined from the DNA. The table lists about 480,000 clones, about 88% of them singletons, with about 8.2% in the top ten. The junction had 0 bases not matched to a gene; V was cut back by 3 bases and J by 6 bases. The CDR3 has 13 amino acids. Germline CDR1 is PRHDT and CDR2 is FYEKMQ (reference sequence).

V and J are TRBV13 and TRBJ2-2; 8 bases line up with TRBD2. The receptor comes from a woman aged 45-60 years with COVID-19, enrolled during active disease. The specimen sequenced was peripheral blood. In DNA, the CDR3 is TGTGCCAGCAGCTTCGGGGGGGCCGGGGAGCTGTTTTTT. This codes for CASSFGGAGELFF. Full variable domain (missing parts from reference TRBV13 and TRBJ2-2): AAGVIQSPRHLIKEKRETATLKCYPIPRHDTVYWYQQGPGQDPQFLISFYEKMQSDKGSIPDRFSAQQFSDYHSELNMSSLELGDSALYFCASSFGGAGELFFGEGSRLTVL.